These T cell receptor beta chains were read from a single sample in a study of T cell responses to AZD1222 COVID-19 vaccine. Sequencing was performed with immunoSEQ multiplex PCR; in TCRdb, only in-frame clones are kept and a portion is missing. The sample has approximately 110,000 clones; 70% to 90% are singletons. This material consisted of peripheral blood, taken on day 0 of AZD1222 vaccination. The receptors stem from an adult in good health. Each CDR3 is given with its conserved first and last residue. D genes are given only for firm matches. Not every row has a clone size; where given, it reads once, few, many or a size class.

v_gene	d_gene	j_gene	len	abundance	CDR3aa	CDR3nt
TRBV27	.	TRBJ1-4	14	.	CASSPWEGGEKLFF	TGTGCCAGCAGCCCATGGGAGGGCGGTGAAAAACTGTTTTTT
TRBV19	.	TRBJ1-1	17	.	CASSIARGWVGNTEAFF	TGTGCCAGTAGTATTGCCCGGGGTTGGGTGGGGAACACTGAAGCTTTCTTT
TRBV21-1	.	TRBJ2-7	16	.	CASSSPVTWPSYEQYF	TGTGCCAGCAGCAGCCCTGTGACGTGGCCGTCCTACGAGCAGTACTTC
TRBV19	.	TRBJ2-5	14	.	CASSAGTVQETQYF	TGTGCCAGTAGTGCTGGGACGGTACAAGAGACCCAGTACTTC
TRBV2	.	TRBJ2-1	13	.	CASSRDPYNEQFF	TGTGCCAGCAGTAGGGACCCTTACAATGAGCAGTTCTTC
TRBV19	.	TRBJ1-2	14	.	CASSPGPSNYGYTF	TGTGCCAGTAGCCCAGGGCCATCTAACTATGGCTACACCTTC
TRBV6-6	.	TRBJ2-7	12	.	CASRDQGYEQYF	TGTGCCAGCAGAGATCAGGGCTACGAGCAGTACTTC
TRBV5-6	TRBD1	TRBJ1-3	16	.	CASSFRDRPSGNTIYF	TGTGCCAGCAGCTTTAGGGACAGACCCTCTGGAAACACCATATATTTT
TRBV7-2	TRBD2	TRBJ2-1	16	.	CASSQVGTSVYNEQFF	TGTGCCAGCAGCCAGGTGGGGACTAGCGTGTACAATGAGCAGTTCTTC
TRBV18	TRBD1	TRBJ2-5	14	once	CASSAGQGGETQYF	TGTGCCAGCTCAGCGGGACAGGGAGGAGAGACCCAGTACTTC
TRBV11-1	.	TRBJ1-1	15	.	CASSREDRLNTEAFF	TGTGCCAGCAGCCGAGAAGACCGTCTGAACACTGAAGCTTTCTTT
TRBV5-1	TRBD1	TRBJ2-7	15	once	CASSQQQGLADEQYF	TGCGCCAGCAGCCAACAACAGGGGTTGGCTGACGAGCAGTACTTC
TRBV14	TRBD1	TRBJ1-3	15	.	CASRQQGPSGNTIYF	TGTGCCAGCAGACAACAGGGGCCCTCTGGAAACACCATATATTTT
TRBV4-3	.	TRBJ2-4	17	.	CASSQDWDVPGKNIQYF	TGCGCCAGCAGCCAAGACTGGGACGTCCCGGGCAAAAACATTCAGTACTTC
TRBV6-6	TRBD1	TRBJ1-4	14	.	CASSHRGTNEKLFF	TGTGCCAGCAGCCACAGGGGTACTAATGAAAAACTGTTTTTT
TRBV7-7	TRBD2	TRBJ2-3	14	.	CASSRGGIWDTQYF	TGTGCCAGCAGCCGGGGGGGAATTTGGGATACGCAGTATTTT
TRBV10-3	.	TRBJ1-5	15	.	CAISEERGPNQPQHF	TGTGCCATCAGTGAGGAACGGGGCCCCAATCAGCCCCAGCATTTT
TRBV4-2	.	TRBJ2-7	15	once	CASSPTARGGYEQYF	TGTGCCAGCAGCCCGACTGCGCGTGGGGGCTACGAGCAGTACTTC
TRBV2	TRBD1	TRBJ1-1	17	.	CASSGGRGPWIGTEAFF	TGTGCCAGCAGTGGGGGTAGGGGGCCCTGGATAGGGACTGAAGCTTTCTTT
TRBV6-1	.	TRBJ2-7	15	.	CASSERASGVGEQYF	TGTGCCAGCAGTGAACGGGCCAGCGGAGTCGGCGAGCAGTACTTC